This passage covers 30 T cell receptor beta chains from one sample sequenced in a study of T cell responses to AZD1222 COVID-19 vaccine. Only in-frame clones appear in the TCRdb table, and some are missing; sequencing was by immunoSEQ multiplex PCR. The table includes some 150,000 clones, about 92% detected once. The source was peripheral blood, collected 28 days after the second AZD1222 dose. These TCRs come from an adult who received the AZD1222 COVID-19 vaccine.

CDR3 bases: TGTGCCAGCAGTGTGCTCAACGAGAGCACTGAAGCTTTCTTT. It translates to CASSVLNESTEAFF. The rearrangement links TRBV28 to TRBJ1-1, with D uncertain. This CDR3 contains 14 residues. Germline-derived CDR1 and CDR2 are MDHEN and SYDVKM. V lost 5 bases and J lost 4, with 14 bases in between.

This sequence joins TRBV5-1 and TRBJ2-4, with D perhaps TRBD1 (6 bases). Germline V lookup: CDR1 SGHRS, CDR2 YFSETQ. CDR3 length equals 15 residues. V was shortened by 1 base and J by 6 bases, with 14 bases between the two germline ends. CDR3 in amino acids: CASSLNPEQGNIQYF. The CDR3 DNA is TGCGCCAGCAGCTTGAATCCCGAACAGGGAAACATTCAGTACTTC.

The sample holds a few counts of this clone. This sequence joins TRBV7-2 and TRBJ1-5; D unresolved. Germline V gene lookup returns CDR1 SGHTA and CDR2 FQGNSA. V was cut by 0 bases and J by 6 bases, with 6 bases left in between. The CDR3 extends over 13 amino acids. The chain's CDR3 is CASSLALAQPQHF. DNA of the CDR3: TGTGCCAGCAGCTTAGCGCTTGCTCAGCCCCAGCATTTT.

In the case of this clone: The junction differs from germline at one of its ends, possibly a read error. The gene calls are TRBV4-1 and TRBJ2-3; D remains ambiguous. The CDR3 consists of 14 residues. Germline values: CDR1 MGHRA, CDR2 YSYEKL. The CDR3 protein is CASSPLVGLDRQYF. Written as DNA, the CDR3 is TGCGCCAGCAGTCCCCTGGTGGGCTTAGATAGGCAGTATTTT.

The chain recombines TRBV19 with TRBJ1-5; 7 bases fit TRBD1. In germline, CDR1 is LNHDA, CDR2 SQIVND (reference sequence). This CDR3 is 15 amino acids long. V dropped 7 bases and J dropped 4; count of bases not matched to a gene: 10. The CDR3 loop reads CASTFDRAGNQPQHF. In nucleotides, the CDR3 is TGTGCCAGTACCTTCGACAGGGCTGGGAATCAGCCCCAGCATTTT. The whole variable domain, remainder taken from reference TRBV19 and TRBJ1-5, is DGGITQSPKYLFRKEGQNVTLSCEQNLNHDAMYWYRQDPGQGLRLIYYSQIVNDFQKGDIAEGYSVSREKKESFPLTVTSAQKNPTAFYLCASTFDRAGNQPQHFGDGTRLSIL.

The chain couples TRBV6-5 to TRBJ2-7; 8 bases fit TRBD1. Germline CDR1 is MNHEY and CDR2 is SVGAGI. With 1 base clipped from V and 3 bases from J, the junction kept 8 bases outside the gene matches. The CDR3 extends over 16 amino acids. The CDR3 sequence: CASSYWKRTGLYEQYF. CDR3 coding DNA: TGTGCCAGCAGTTACTGGAAACGGACAGGGCTCTACGAGCAGTACTTC.

The chain uses TRBV10-3 and TRBJ1-3; 7 positions agree with TRBD1. Germline CDR1 reads ENHRY; CDR2 reads SYGVKD. This CDR3 spans 15 amino acids. V shed 6 bases, J shed 0 bases, and the junction held 5 bases outside the gene matches. The CDR3 nucleotides are TGTGCCATCAGCCTTGGGACAGCCTCTGGAAACACCATATATTTT. Residues: CAISLGTASGNTIYF.

The genes are TRBV6-5 and TRBJ2-3; TRBD2 agrees at 9 bases. V gave up 8 bases and J gave up 5 bases; unmatched junction bases: 11. Germline assignment: CDR1 MNHEY and CDR2 SVGAGI. CDR3 length equals 15 residues. CDR3 residues: CASGAVAGAGDTQYF. CDR3 nucleotide sequence: TGTGCCAGCGGGGCGGTAGCGGGAGCGGGAGATACGCAGTATTTT.

The chain recombines TRBV20-1 with TRBJ2-5; the D is unclear. Germline loops: CDR1 DFQATT, CDR2 SNEGSKA (reference sequence). Trimming pared 3 bases from V and 1 base from J, leaving 12 bases between. This CDR3 has 14 amino acids. The CDR3 region is CSASSWRVQETQYF. As DNA, the CDR3 is TGCAGTGCTAGTAGTTGGCGAGTCCAAGAGACCCAGTACTTC.

The rearrangement uses TRBV24-1 and TRBJ2-2; 7 bases agree with TRBD1. With V trimmed by 11 bases and J by 3 bases, 17 bases remained unmatched. The V gene's germline CDR1 is KGHDR and CDR2 SFDVKD. The CDR3 has 17 residues. In DNA form, the CDR3 reads TGTGCCAACAGGGACAGCTCAATAGGGGGATACACCGGGGAGCTGTTTTTT. Its protein product is CANRDSSIGGYTGELFF.

This clone occurred once. This chain links TRBV2 with TRBJ2-2; tentative D call: TRBD2 (5 bases). This CDR3 region has 14 residues. The V gene's germline CDR1 is SNHLY and CDR2 FYNNEI. V lost 6 bases and J lost 4, with 12 bases in between. The CDR3 DNA follows: TGTGCCAGCAGCGAGGGTACGGGCACCGGGGAGCTGTTTTTT. This gives the protein CASSEGTGTGELFF.

The chain combines TRBV27 with TRBJ2-2; D unclear. Germline values: CDR1 MNHEY, CDR2 SMNVEV (reference sequence). The germline V and J ends were trimmed by 8 bases and 1 base, with 5 bases remaining between them. This CDR3 has 12 residues. The chain's CDR3 is CASGVNTGELFF. The DNA for the CDR3 is TGTGCCAGCGGTGTGAACACCGGGGAGCTGTTTTTT.

The chain has TRBV15 and TRBJ1-5; 9 bases are shared with TRBD1. The V and J ends lost 3 bases and 6 bases, in that order; junction bases with no gene match: 3. The CDR3 sequence is 14 residues long. The V gene's germline CDR1 is LNHNV and CDR2 YYDKDF (reference sequence). CDR3 protein: CATSSTGGGQPQHF. Written as DNA, the CDR3 is TGTGCCACCAGCAGCACAGGGGGCGGTCAGCCCCAGCATTTT. Drawing the rest from reference TRBV15 and TRBJ1-5, the complete variable domain is DAMVIQNPRYQVTQFGKPVTLSCSQTLNHNVMYWYQQKSSQAPKLLFHYYDKDFNNEADTPDNFQSRRPNTSFCFLDIRSPGLGDTAMYLCATSSTGGGQPQHFGDGTRLSIL.

The chain couples TRBV7-2 to TRBJ2-1, with a tentative D call TRBD2 (6 bases). The CDR3 totals 16 residues. The V gene lost 1 base and the J gene lost 3 bases, with 13 bases spanning the gap. Germline CDR1 SGHTA, CDR2 FQGNSA. CDR3 residues: CASSLGWGDRYNEQFF. CDR3 nucleotides: TGTGCCAGCAGCTTAGGCTGGGGGGACCGCTACAATGAGCAGTTCTTC.

This clone was picked up one time. This chain links TRBV9 with TRBJ1-1; TRBD1 is a possible D gene (5 bases). Germline V gene lookup returns CDR1 SGDLS and CDR2 YYNGEE. With 3 bases removed from V and 4 bases from J, the gap between germline ends came to 13 bases. The CDR3 sequence is 14 residues long. CDR3 in DNA: TGTGCCAGCAGCGCCGATGGGGGGTCCACTGAAGCTTTCTTT. It specifies CASSADGGSTEAFF.

The V gene is TRBV11-2, the J gene TRBJ2-7; 10 bases match TRBD2. The V and J ends lost 2 bases and 0 bases, in that order; junction bases with no gene match: 4. Germline lookup yields CDR1 SGHAT and CDR2 FQNNGV. The CDR3 spans 16 residues. CDR3 in DNA: TGTGCCAGCAGCTTAAGCGCTAGCGGGAGCTCCTACGAGCAGTACTTC. The encoded protein is CASSLSASGSSYEQYF.

V and J are TRBV5-6 and TRBJ2-2; 11 bases agree with TRBD1. CDR1 and CDR2 (germline): SGHDT, YYEEEE. There are 15 residues in the CDR3. V lost 4 bases to trimming and J lost 4 bases; unmatched junction nucleotides: 3. CDR3 residues: CASSLGQGGTGELFF. The CDR3 DNA is TGTGCCAGCAGCCTGGGACAGGGGGGCACCGGGGAGCTGTTTTTT.

The rearrangement links TRBV15 to TRBJ2-2, with a weak D call TRBD1 (6 bases). Germline V gives CDR1 LNHNV, CDR2 YYDKDF (reference sequence). CDR3 length: 14 residues. V lost 0 bases and J 5 bases, leaving 7 bases between the germline ends. The CDR3 bases are TGTGCCACCAGCAGAGACAGGGGAACCGGGGAGCTGTTTTTT. It encodes CATSRDRGTGELFF.

The CDR3, as DNA: TGTGCCAGAAGCTTGGACTCTAGCGGGAGCCGTATAAAATGGGTGAATGAGCAGTTCTTC. This encodes CARSLDSSGSRIKWVNEQFF. This rearrangement joins TRBV5-3 to TRBJ2-1, with TRBD2 matching over 10 bases. TRBV5-3 is filed as an ORF, its function uncertain. The CDR3 extends over 20 amino acids. V was pared by 0 bases and J by 7 bases, with 19 bases of the junction left unmatched.

The chain uses TRBV28 and TRBJ1-5, with 9 bases identical to TRBD1. Unmatched junction bases numbered 2, after V lost 6 bases and J lost 5 bases. The CDR3 has 13 amino acids. Germline CDR1 is MDHEN and CDR2 is SYDVKM. CDR3 bases: TGTGCCAGCAGACAGGGGGCCCATCAGCCCCAGCATTTT. Protein: CASRQGAHQPQHF.

The rearrangement links TRBV15 to TRBJ2-3; D perhaps matches TRBD1 (5 bases). The CDR3 sequence is 14 residues long. V lost 0 bases and J lost 10, with 14 bases in between. Germline V CDR1 and CDR2: LNHNV, YYDKDF (reference sequence). The CDR3 nucleotides read TGTGCCACCAGCAGAGATAGAAGGGGATCTGCGCAGTATTTT. Translated: CATSRDRRGSAQYF.

This chain uses TRBV9 with TRBJ1-1, with D unresolved. Germline CDR1 reads SGDLS; CDR2 reads YYNGEE. The ends were cut back, 3 bases at V and 0 bases at J, with 15 bases in the middle. The CDR3 runs to 16 residues. CDR3 bases: TGTGCCAGCAGCGGAGACCTCGGGGTTATGAACACTGAAGCTTTCTTT. As protein: CASSGDLGVMNTEAFF.

The chain employs TRBV6-2 or TRBV6-3 and TRBJ2-1, with 15 positions matching TRBD2. The germline CDR1 and CDR2 sequences are MNHEY and SVGEGT. The CDR3 is 19 amino acids. J gave up 7 bases and V 0 bases, and 10 bases lay outside the gene matches. The CDR3 reads CASSYSNPGLAGGGNEQFF. CDR3 DNA: TGTGCCAGCAGTTACTCAAACCCGGGACTAGCGGGAGGTGGAAATGAGCAGTTCTTC.

The chain recombines TRBV30 with TRBJ1-2, with D perhaps TRBD1 (5 bases). With 0 bases removed from V and 5 bases from J, the gap between germline ends came to 10 bases. This CDR3 comprises 13 residues. Germline loops: CDR1 GTSNPN, CDR2 SVGIG (reference sequence). The CDR3: CAWSVEGTYGYTF. The DNA of the CDR3 is TGTGCCTGGAGTGTAGAGGGGACGTATGGCTACACCTTC.

The chain links TRBV11-2 to TRBJ1-2; D not resolved. Germline values: CDR1 SGHAT, CDR2 FQNNGV. V was cut by 6 bases and J by 0 bases, with 14 bases left in between. The CDR3 runs to 15 residues. The CDR3, as DNA: TGTGCCAGCAGTATAGGGAGGACGTCTAACTATGGCTACACCTTC. Translation: CASSIGRTSNYGYTF.

The gene calls are TRBV11-2 and TRBJ2-2; 7 bases fit TRBD2. The V gene's germline CDR1 is SGHAT and CDR2 FQNNGV. The CDR3 runs 16 residues. The trim removed 1 base at V and 3 bases at J, leaving 5 bases unmatched. The CDR3 DNA reads as TGTGCCAGCAGCTTAGGGCGGGAGATTTACACCGGGGAGCTGTTTTTT. It codes for CASSLGREIYTGELFF. The full variable domain, with the rest looked up from reference TRBV11-2 and TRBJ2-2, is EAGVAQSPRYKIIEKRQSVAFWCNPISGHATLYWYQQILGQGPKLLIQFQNNGVVDDSQLPKDRFSAERLKGVDSTLKIQPAKLEDSAVYLCASSLGREIYTGELFFGEGSRLTVL.

This chain joins TRBV28 and TRBJ1-2; D possibly corresponds to TRBD1 (5 bases). V lost 3 bases, J lost 8 bases, and 10 bases lay in between. This CDR3 comprises 12 residues. Germline CDR1 reads MDHEN; CDR2 reads SYDVKM. Written as DNA, the CDR3 is TGTGCCAGCAGTTTGACGGGGGTCGGCTACACCTTC. This encodes CASSLTGVGYTF.

The chain combines TRBV11-1 with TRBJ2-1; the D is unclear. Trimming removed 1 base at V and 7 bases at J, with 11 bases between. CDR1 SGHAT and CDR2 FQDESV come from the germline V gene (reference sequence). The CDR3 consists of 14 residues. CDR3 coding DNA: TGTGCCAGCAGCTTAGTTCGCGGCGTGAATGAGCAGTTCTTC. Its protein product is CASSLVRGVNEQFF.

This clone was seen more than once but under ten times. The chain couples TRBV19 to TRBJ1-1; a possible D gene is TRBD1 (6 bases). Trimming took off 3 bases at V and 1 base at J, with 15 bases between the two ends. Germline V gene data show CDR1 as LNHDA and CDR2 as SQIVND (reference sequence). The CDR3 sequence is 16 residues long. The CDR3 here is CASSMRPGASNTEAFF. Here the CDR3 DNA reads TGTGCCAGTAGTATGCGCCCAGGGGCATCGAACACTGAAGCTTTCTTT.

The rearrangement links TRBV19 to TRBJ2-1; D gene ambiguous. The CDR3 has 14 residues. Germline V gives CDR1 LNHDA, CDR2 SQIVND (reference sequence). Trimming stripped 0 bases from V and 10 bases from J, with 13 bases between. The CDR3 DNA is TGTGCCAGTAGTATAGACACCCCGGGTGTGGAGCAGTTCTTC. Protein product: CASSIDTPGVEQFF.